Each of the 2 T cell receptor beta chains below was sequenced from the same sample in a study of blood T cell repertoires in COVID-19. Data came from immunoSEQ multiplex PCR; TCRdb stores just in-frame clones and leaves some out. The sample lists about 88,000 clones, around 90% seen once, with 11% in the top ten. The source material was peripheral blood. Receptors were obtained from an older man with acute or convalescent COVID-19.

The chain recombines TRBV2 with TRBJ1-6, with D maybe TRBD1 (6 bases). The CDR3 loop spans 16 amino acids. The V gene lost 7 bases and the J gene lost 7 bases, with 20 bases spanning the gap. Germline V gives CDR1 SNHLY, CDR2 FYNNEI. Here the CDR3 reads CASNYGQGSSNSPLHF. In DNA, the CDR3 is TGTGCCAGCAACTACGGCCAGGGGAGCTCCAATTCACCCCTCCACTTT.

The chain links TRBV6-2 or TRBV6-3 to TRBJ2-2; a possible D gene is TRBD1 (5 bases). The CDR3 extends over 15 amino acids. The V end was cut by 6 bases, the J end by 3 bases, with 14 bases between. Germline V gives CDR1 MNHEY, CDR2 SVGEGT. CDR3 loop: CASSTGVVDTGELFF. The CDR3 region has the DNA TGTGCCAGCAGCACAGGCGTCGTCGACACCGGGGAGCTGTTTTTT.